This entry lists 5 T cell receptor beta chains sequenced from one sample in a study of beta chain features in type 1 diabetes. Sequenced material consisted of expressed TCRB transcripts (all of the isolated RNA was reverse transcribed). Using immunoSEQ multiplex PCR, the repertoire was profiled, and TCRdb retains in-frame clones only, with some absent. The sample lists hundreds of thousands of clones; about a sixth were seen once. Sample: naive CD4+ T cells from blood. These receptors were collected from a man between 18 and 29 years old in good health.

This clone was counted a few times. The J gene is TRBJ2-1, the V gene TRBV20-1; unclear D gene. Germline loops: CDR1 DFQATT, CDR2 SNEGSKA (reference sequence). The CDR3 is 10 amino acids. Trimming took 7 bases from V and 6 from J, leaving 7 bases between them. The CDR3 bases are TGCAGTGGCTTTGGCAATGAGCAGTTCTTC. Amino acids: CSGFGNEQFF.

This clone was seen more than once but under ten times. The chain recombines TRBV30 with TRBJ1-2; D ambiguous. V was cut by 0 bases and J by 8 bases, with 10 bases left in between. CDR3 size: 12 residues. Germline CDR1 is GTSNPN and CDR2 is SVGIG (reference sequence). The CDR3 DNA reads TGTGCCTGGAGTGTAGGAGTAACCGGCTACACCTTC. This encodes CAWSVGVTGYTF.

The V call is TRBV11-3, the J call TRBJ2-3, with D tentatively TRBD2 (6 bases). The CDR3 extends over 15 amino acids. Per the germline V gene, CDR1 is SGHNT and CDR2 is YENEEA. V was cut by 5 bases and J by 6 bases, with 18 bases left in between. The CDR3 nucleotides are TGTGCCAGCAGCCCCAGGAGGGGTCTTGTCGATACGCAGTATTTT. Amino acid sequence: CASSPRRGLVDTQYF. The full variable domain, in which reference TRBV11-3 and TRBJ2-3 provide the parts outside the CDR3, is EAGVVQSPRYKIIEKKQPVAFWCNPISGHNTLYWYLQNLGQGPELLIRYENEEAVDDSQLPKDRFSAERLKGVDSTLKIQPAELGDSAVYLCASSPRRGLVDTQYFGPGTRLTVL.

V usage is TRBV10-3 and J usage is TRBJ1-2; tentative D call: TRBD1 (6 bases). The germline V gene has CDR1 ENHRY and CDR2 SYGVKD. The V gene lost 7 bases and the J gene lost 0 bases, with 12 bases spanning the gap. The CDR3 is 14 amino acids. CDR3 DNA: TGTGCCATCACCGGGACAACAGCTAACTATGGCTACACCTTC. Translated, it gives CAITGTTANYGYTF.

This clone was observed a handful of times. The rearrangement links TRBV18 to TRBJ2-5; a possible D gene is TRBD1 (6 bases). The CDR3 covers 14 residues. Trimming stripped 2 bases from V and 5 bases from J, with 12 bases between. The germline V gene has CDR1 KGHSH and CDR2 LQKENI. This CDR3 is CASSPTTGSETQYF. The DNA for the CDR3 is TGTGCCAGCTCACCAACTACAGGGTCGGAGACCCAGTACTTC.